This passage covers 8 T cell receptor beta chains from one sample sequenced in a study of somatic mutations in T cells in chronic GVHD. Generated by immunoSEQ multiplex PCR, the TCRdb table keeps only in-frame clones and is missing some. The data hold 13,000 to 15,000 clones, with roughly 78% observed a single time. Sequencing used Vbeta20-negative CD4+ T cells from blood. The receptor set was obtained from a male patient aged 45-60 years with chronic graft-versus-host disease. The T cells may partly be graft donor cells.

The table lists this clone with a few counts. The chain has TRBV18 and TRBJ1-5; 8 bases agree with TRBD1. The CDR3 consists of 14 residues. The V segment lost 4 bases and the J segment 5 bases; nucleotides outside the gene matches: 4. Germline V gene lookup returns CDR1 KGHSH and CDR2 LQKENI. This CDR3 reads CASSRQGSDQPQHF. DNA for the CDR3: TGTGCCAGCTCACGACAGGGGTCCGATCAGCCCCAGCATTTT.

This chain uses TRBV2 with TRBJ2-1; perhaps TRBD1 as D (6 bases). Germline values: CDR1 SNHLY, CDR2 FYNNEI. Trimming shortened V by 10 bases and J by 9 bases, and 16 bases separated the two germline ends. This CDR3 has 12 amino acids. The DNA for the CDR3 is TGTGCCACCTCCCCAGGGGCGAGTGAGCAGTTCTTC. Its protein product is CATSPGASEQFF.

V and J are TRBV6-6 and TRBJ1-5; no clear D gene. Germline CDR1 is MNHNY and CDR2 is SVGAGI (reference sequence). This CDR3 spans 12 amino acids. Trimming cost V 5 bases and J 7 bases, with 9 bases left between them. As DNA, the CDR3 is TGTGCCAGCAGTCCTCCGGGACAGCCCCAGCATTTT. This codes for CASSPPGQPQHF.

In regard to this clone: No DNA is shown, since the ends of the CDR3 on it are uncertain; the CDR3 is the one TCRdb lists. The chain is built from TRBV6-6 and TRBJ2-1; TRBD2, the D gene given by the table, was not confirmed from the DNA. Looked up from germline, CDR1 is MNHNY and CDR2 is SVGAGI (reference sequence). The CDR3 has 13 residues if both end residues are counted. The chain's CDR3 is CASSRDFGNEQFF.

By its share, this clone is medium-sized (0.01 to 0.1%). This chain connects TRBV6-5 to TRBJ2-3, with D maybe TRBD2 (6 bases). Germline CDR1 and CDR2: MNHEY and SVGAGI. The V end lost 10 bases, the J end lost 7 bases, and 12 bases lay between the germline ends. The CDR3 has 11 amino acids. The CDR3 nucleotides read TGTGCCACCACGACTAGATATACGCAGTATTTT. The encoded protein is CATTTRYTQYF.

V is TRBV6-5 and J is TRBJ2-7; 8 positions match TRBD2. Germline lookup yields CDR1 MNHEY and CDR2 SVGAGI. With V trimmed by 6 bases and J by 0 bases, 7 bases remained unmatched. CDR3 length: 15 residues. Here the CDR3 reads CASSDGGANSYEQYF. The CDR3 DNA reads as TGTGCCAGCAGCGACGGGGGGGCCAACTCCTACGAGCAGTACTTC.

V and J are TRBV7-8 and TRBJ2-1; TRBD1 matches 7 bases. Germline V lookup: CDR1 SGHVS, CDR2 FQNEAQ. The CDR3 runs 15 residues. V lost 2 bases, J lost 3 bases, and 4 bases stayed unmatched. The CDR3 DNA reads TGTGCCAGCAGCTTAAGGGACAGAGGCTACAATGAGCAGTTCTTC. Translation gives CASSLRDRGYNEQFF.

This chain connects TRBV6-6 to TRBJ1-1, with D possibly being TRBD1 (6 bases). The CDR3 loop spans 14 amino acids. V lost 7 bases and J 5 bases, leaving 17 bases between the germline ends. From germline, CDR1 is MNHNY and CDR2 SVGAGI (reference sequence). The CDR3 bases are TGTGCCAGCACAAAAGGGGGGGGAAGGACTGAAGCTTTCTTT. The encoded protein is CASTKGGGRTEAFF.